This TCR beta chain was identified in a study of shared clonotypes between healthy human individuals. Genomic DNA (from each subset) was split evenly across several immunoSEQ plates. Method: immunoSEQ multiplex PCR; TCRdb's copy keeps in-frame clones and lacks some. The table shows 2 million to 2.5 million clones, with just under 95% occurring only once. In the naive CD8 group, cells lacked CD45RO and were positively selected for CCR7, so terminally differentiated effector memory CD45RA+ cells were left out. HIV-negative, healthy adults without recent acute infections or vaccinations were the donors. The V end lost 0 bases, the J end lost 0 bases, and 20 bases lay between the germline ends. The CDR3 totals 19 residues. CDR1 is LGHNA and CDR2 is YSLEER in the germline V gene.

The chain is built from TRBV4-3 and TRBJ1-1, with D possibly TRBD1 on 5 matching bases. The sequencing sample was made of naive CD8+ T cells sorted from blood. The TCR originated in a young man in good health. This CDR3 reads CASSQDLSVTGTVNTEAFF. CDR3 sequence (DNA): TGCGCCAGCAGCCAAGATCTTTCCGTTACCGGGACGGTGAACACTGAAGCTTTCTTT.